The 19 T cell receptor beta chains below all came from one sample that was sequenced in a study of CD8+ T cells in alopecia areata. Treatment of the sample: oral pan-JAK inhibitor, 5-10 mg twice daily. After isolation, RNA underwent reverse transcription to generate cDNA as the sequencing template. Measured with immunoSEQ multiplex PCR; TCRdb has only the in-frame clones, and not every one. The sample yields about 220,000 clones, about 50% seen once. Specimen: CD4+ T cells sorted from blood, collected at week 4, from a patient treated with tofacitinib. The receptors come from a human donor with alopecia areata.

CDR3 sequence reads: CASRTGAAEAFF. The CDR3 nucleotides read TGTGCCAGTCGTACAGGGGCGGCTGAAGCTTTCTTT. The chain recombines TRBV27 with TRBJ1-1; TRBD1 agrees at 7 bases. Germline loops: CDR1 MNHEY, CDR2 SMNVEV (reference sequence). The junction had 7 bases not matched to a gene; V was cut back by 9 bases and J by 6 bases. The CDR3 spans 12 residues.

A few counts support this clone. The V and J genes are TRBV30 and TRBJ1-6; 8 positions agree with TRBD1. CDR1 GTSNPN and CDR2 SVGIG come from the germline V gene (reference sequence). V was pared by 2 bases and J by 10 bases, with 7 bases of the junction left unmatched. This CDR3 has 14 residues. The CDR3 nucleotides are TGTGCCTGGAGTCCGGACAGGGACTCGTCACCCCTCCACTTT. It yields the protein CAWSPDRDSSPLHF. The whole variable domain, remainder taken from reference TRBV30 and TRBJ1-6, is SQTIHQWPATLVQPVGSPLSLECTVEGTSNPNLYWYRQAAGRGLQLLFYSVGIGQISSEVPQNLSASRPQDRQFILSSKKLLLSDSGFYLCAWSPDRDSSPLHFGNGTRLTVT.

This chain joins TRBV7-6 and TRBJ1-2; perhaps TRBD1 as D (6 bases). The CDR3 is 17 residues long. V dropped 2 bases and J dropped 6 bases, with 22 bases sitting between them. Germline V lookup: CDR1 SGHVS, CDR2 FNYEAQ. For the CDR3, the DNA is TGTGCCAGCAGCTTACGACGCCTCGGCAGGGGACTCAATGGCTACACCTTC. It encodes CASSLRRLGRGLNGYTF.

The CDR3 sequence is CASSQDLWGAGINIQYF. The CDR3 DNA follows: TGCGCCAGCAGCCAAGATCTTTGGGGGGCTGGTATAAACATTCAGTACTTC. This chain links TRBV4-1 with TRBJ2-4; TRBD1 or TRBD2 may be the D gene (6 bases each). The germline V gene has CDR1 MGHRA and CDR2 YSYEKL. Between the trimmed V and J ends, which lost 0 bases and 6 bases, there was a span of 18 bases. The CDR3 extends over 17 amino acids.

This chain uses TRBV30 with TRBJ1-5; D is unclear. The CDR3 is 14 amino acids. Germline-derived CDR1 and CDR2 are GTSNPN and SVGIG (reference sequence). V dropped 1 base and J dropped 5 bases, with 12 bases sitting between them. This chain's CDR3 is CAWSAGKLDQPQHF. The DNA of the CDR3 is TGTGCCTGGAGTGCGGGGAAGCTCGATCAGCCCCAGCATTTT.

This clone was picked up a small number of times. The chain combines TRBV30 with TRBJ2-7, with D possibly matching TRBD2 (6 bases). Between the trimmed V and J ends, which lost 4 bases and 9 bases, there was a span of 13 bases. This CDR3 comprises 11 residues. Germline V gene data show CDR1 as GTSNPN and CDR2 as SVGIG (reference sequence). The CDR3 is CAWMRGIGQYF. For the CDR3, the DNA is TGTGCCTGGATGCGGGGAATCGGGCAGTACTTC.

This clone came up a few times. In DNA, the CDR3 is TGTGCCAGCAGTTCTGGACAGGGAAGTCAGCCCCAGCATTTT. Its protein is CASSSGQGSQPQHF. The chain combines TRBV2 with TRBJ1-5, with 8 bases identical to TRBD1. Trimming cost V 5 bases and J 6 bases; bases outside gene matches: 6. CDR1 and CDR2 (germline): SNHLY, FYNNEI. This CDR3 has 14 amino acids.

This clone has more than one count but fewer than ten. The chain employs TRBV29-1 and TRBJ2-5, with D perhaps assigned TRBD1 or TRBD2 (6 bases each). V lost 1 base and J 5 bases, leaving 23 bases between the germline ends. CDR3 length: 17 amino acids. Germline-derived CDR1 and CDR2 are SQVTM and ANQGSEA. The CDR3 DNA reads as TGCAGCGTTGAAGGGGACTGGGGGGCCAGAAGGGAGGAGACCCAGTACTTC. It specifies CSVEGDWGARREETQYF.

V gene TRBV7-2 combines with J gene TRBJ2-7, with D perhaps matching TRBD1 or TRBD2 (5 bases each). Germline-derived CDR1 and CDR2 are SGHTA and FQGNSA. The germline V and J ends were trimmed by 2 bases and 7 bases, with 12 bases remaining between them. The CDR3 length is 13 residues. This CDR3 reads CASSLRGAREQYF. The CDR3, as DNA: TGTGCCAGCAGCTTAAGAGGGGCGAGAGAGCAGTACTTC. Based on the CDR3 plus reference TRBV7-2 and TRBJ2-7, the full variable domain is GAGVSQSPSNKVTEKGKDVELRCDPISGHTALYWYRQSLGQGLEFLIYFQGNSAPDKSGLPSDRFSAERTGGSVSTLTIQRTQQEDSAVYLCASSLRGAREQYFGPGTRLTVT.

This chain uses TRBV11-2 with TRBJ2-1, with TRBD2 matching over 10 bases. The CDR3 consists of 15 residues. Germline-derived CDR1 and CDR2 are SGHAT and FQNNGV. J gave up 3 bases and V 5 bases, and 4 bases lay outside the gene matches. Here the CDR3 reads CASSGIAGGYNEQFF. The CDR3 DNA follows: TGTGCCAGCAGCGGGATAGCGGGGGGCTACAATGAGCAGTTCTTC.

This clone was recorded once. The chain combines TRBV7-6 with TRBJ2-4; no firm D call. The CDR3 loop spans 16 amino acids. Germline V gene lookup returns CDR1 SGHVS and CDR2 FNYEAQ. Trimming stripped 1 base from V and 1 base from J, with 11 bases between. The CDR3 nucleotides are TGTGCCAGCAGCTTAGAGGTCCCTGGGGCCAAAAACATTCAGTACTTC. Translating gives CASSLEVPGAKNIQYF.

The CDR3 is CATSREASQPQHF. The CDR3 DNA sequence: TGTGCCACCAGCAGAGAGGCATCCCAGCCCCAGCATTTT. The chain uses TRBV15 and TRBJ1-5; D gene unclear. CDR3 length equals 13 residues. Trimming cost V 0 bases and J 7 bases, with 7 bases left between them. Germline V gives CDR1 LNHNV, CDR2 YYDKDF (reference sequence).

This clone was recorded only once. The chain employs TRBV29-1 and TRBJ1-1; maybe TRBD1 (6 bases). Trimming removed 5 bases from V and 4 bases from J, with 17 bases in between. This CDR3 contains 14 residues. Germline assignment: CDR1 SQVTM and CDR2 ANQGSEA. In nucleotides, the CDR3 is TGCAGCGTTCTCAAACCACAGGGACGCACTGAAGCTTTCTTT. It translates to CSVLKPQGRTEAFF. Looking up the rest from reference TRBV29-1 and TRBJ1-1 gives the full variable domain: SAVISQKPSRDICQRGTSLTIQCQVDSQVTMMFWYRQQPGQSLTLIATANQGSEATYESGFVIDKFPISRPNLTFSTLTVSNMSPEDSSIYLCSVLKPQGRTEAFFGQGTRLTVV.

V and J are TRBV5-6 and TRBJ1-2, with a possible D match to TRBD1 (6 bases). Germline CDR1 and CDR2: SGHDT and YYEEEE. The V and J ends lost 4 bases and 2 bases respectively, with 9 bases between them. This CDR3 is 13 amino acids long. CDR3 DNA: TGTGCCAGCAGCCGACAGGCCAACTATGGCTACACCTTC. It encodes CASSRQANYGYTF.

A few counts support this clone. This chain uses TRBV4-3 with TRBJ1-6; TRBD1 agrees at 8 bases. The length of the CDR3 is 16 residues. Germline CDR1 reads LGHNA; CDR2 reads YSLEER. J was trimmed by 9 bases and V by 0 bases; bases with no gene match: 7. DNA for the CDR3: TGCGCCAGCAGCCAAGATCCGGGACAGGACTTTTCACCCCTCCACTTT. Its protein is CASSQDPGQDFSPLHF.

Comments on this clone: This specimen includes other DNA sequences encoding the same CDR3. The CDR3 sequence is CSVPGQGHNEQFF. CDR3 in DNA: TGCAGCGTGCCGGGACAGGGCCACAATGAGCAGTTCTTC. The chain has TRBV29-1 and TRBJ2-1, with TRBD1 matching over 9 bases. Germline lookup yields CDR1 SQVTM and CDR2 ANQGSEA. The V segment lost 6 bases and the J segment 5 bases; nucleotides outside the gene matches: 5. This CDR3 spans 13 amino acids.

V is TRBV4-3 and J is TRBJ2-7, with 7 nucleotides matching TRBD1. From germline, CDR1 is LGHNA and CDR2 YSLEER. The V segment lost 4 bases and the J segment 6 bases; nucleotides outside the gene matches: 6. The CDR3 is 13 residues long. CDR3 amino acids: CASSRITGAEQYF. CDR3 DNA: TGCGCCAGCAGCCGCATAACAGGGGCCGAGCAGTACTTC.

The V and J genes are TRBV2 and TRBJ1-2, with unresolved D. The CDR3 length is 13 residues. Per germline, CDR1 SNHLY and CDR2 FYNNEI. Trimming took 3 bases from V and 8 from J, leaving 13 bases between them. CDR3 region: CASSETNLGGYTF. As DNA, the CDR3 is TGTGCCAGCAGTGAGACCAACCTAGGGGGCTACACCTTC.

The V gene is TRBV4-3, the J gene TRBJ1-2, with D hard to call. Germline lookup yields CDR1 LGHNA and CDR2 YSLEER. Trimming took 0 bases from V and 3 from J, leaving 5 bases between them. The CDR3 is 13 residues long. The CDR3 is CASSQDRDYGYTF. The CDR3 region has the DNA TGCGCCAGCAGCCAAGACAGAGACTATGGCTACACCTTC.